This T cell receptor (beta chain) comes out of a study of healthy donors' naive CD4 and CD8 T cells. Whole-study findings and limits: Negatively charged CDR3s marked CD8+ lineage; positively charged CDR3s marked CD4+ lineage.

Each TCR library used about 500 ng of total RNA and a linear amplification protocol. TCRdb passed the reads through MiXCR, listing each CDR3 protein once. The data hold around 180,000 distinct CDR3 sequences, with around 74% observed a single time. This clonotype was found a few times. Antigen unknown. V shed 8 bases and J 1 base; nucleotides not matched to a gene: 4. The CDR3 has 14 amino acids. The receptor's source is a pool of human donors in good health; the sample pools cells from several healthy donors. The chain recombines TRBV12-3 or TRBV12-4 with TRBJ2-3; 9 bases are a match to TRBD1. The sample comprised naive CD4+ and CD8+ T cells sorted from blood, pooled from several donors. The CDR3 here is CASVRDRGTDTQYF. CDR3 sequence (DNA): TGTGCCAGCGTCCGGGACAGGGGCACAGATACGCAGTATTTT.